The 31 T cell receptor beta chains listed next were all sequenced from one sample in a study of shared clonotypes between healthy human individuals. The repertoire was sequenced with immunoSEQ multiplex PCR; TCRdb's copy has only in-frame clones and lacks some. Among some 2.4 million clones, more than 85% were seen once, and the ten largest hold roughly 0.36%. The source material was naive CD4+ T cells from PBMCs. Described subset: CD45RA+ positively selected. The receptors derive from a man aged 18 to 29 in good health. Some clones in this sample may be carry-over from other donors' samples.

The chain carries TRBV5-8 and TRBJ2-7, with TRBD2 matching 8 bases. The CDR3 has 16 amino acids. Per germline, CDR1 SGHTS and CDR2 YDEGEE. J lost 2 bases, V lost 2 bases, and 9 bases had no gene match. The CDR3 is CASSFIGSTSAYEQYF. The CDR3 coding sequence is TGTGCCAGCAGCTTTATAGGCTCGACTAGCGCCTACGAGCAGTACTTC.

This sequence joins TRBV4-2 and TRBJ2-5, with D maybe TRBD2 (5 bases). Germline CDR1 is LGHNA and CDR2 is YNFKEQ. Trimming left V 0 bases short and J 4 bases short, with 6 bases between. This CDR3 has 13 residues. The CDR3: CASSQDGRETQYF. The DNA of the CDR3 is TGTGCCAGCAGCCAAGATGGGAGAGAGACCCAGTACTTC.

The CDR3 sequence: CASSSGTPHEQYF. In nucleotides, the CDR3 is TGTGCCAGCAGTTCCGGGACACCCCACGAGCAGTACTTC. V and J are TRBV2 and TRBJ2-7, with TRBD1 as a possible D gene (6 bases). The germline CDR1 and CDR2 sequences are SNHLY and FYNNEI. This CDR3 contains 13 residues. Trimming stripped 5 bases from V and 5 bases from J, with 13 bases between.

The CDR3 region has the DNA TGTGCCATCCGGACTCTAGGGGGGCATGAGCAGTTCTTC. Translating it yields CAIRTLGGHEQFF. The genes are TRBV10-3 and TRBJ2-1; D is possibly TRBD1 or TRBD2 (6 bases each). Between the trimmed V and J ends, which lost 8 bases and 8 bases, there was a span of 16 bases. Germline CDR1 ENHRY, CDR2 SYGVKD. The CDR3 is 13 amino acids.

The chain uses TRBV7-7 and TRBJ2-7, with D maybe TRBD2 (5 bases). Trimming removed 1 base from V and 0 bases from J, with 10 bases in between. The germline V gene encodes CDR1 SSHAT and CDR2 FNYEAQ (reference sequence). The CDR3 contains 15 residues. The CDR3 region has the DNA TGTGCCAGCAGCTTAGGTATGGGGAGCTCCTACGAGCAGTACTTC. Its protein product is CASSLGMGSSYEQYF.

The chain recombines TRBV28 with TRBJ2-4; 7 bases fit TRBD1. Germline CDR1 and CDR2: MDHEN and SYDVKM. V was pared by 5 bases and J by 1 base, with 5 bases of the junction left unmatched. The CDR3 has 15 amino acids. The DNA for the CDR3 is TGTGCCAGCAGTGTCCCCAGGGGGGCCAAAAACATTCAGTACTTC. This sequence encodes CASSVPRGAKNIQYF.

This clone appeared a few times. This rearrangement joins TRBV28 to TRBJ1-5; 8 bases line up with TRBD1. With V trimmed by 6 bases and J by 4 bases, 11 bases remained unmatched. The CDR3 loop spans 16 amino acids. In germline, CDR1 is MDHEN, CDR2 SYDVKM. CDR3 loop: CASRIGQGAGNQPQHF. The DNA for the CDR3 is TGTGCCAGCAGAATCGGGCAGGGGGCAGGGAATCAGCCCCAGCATTTT.

A single count supports this clone. The rearrangement joins TRBV18 to TRBJ1-3, with unresolved D. Trimming shortened V by 6 bases and J by 0 bases, and 12 bases separated the two germline ends. This CDR3 contains 15 residues. Germline-derived CDR1 and CDR2 are KGHSH and LQKENI. Here the CDR3 reads CASSLLASSGNTIYF. Written as DNA, the CDR3 is TGTGCCAGCTCTCTTCTCGCGAGCTCTGGAAACACCATATATTTT.

The chain recombines TRBV7-8 with TRBJ2-3; D not resolved. Germline CDR1 SGHVS, CDR2 FQNEAQ. The CDR3 is 11 residues long. V lost 1 base and J 10 bases, leaving 6 bases between the germline ends. CDR3 DNA sequence: TGTGCCAGCAGCTTAGGAGCCGCGCAGTATTTT. Encoded protein: CASSLGAAQYF.

The chain employs TRBV10-3 and TRBJ1-1, with TRBD1 matching over 7 bases. Germline CDR1 ENHRY, CDR2 SYGVKD. CDR3 length: 13 residues. Germline trimming cut 7 bases from V and 11 bases from J; bases unmatched to any gene: 13. Here the CDR3 DNA reads TGTGCCATCAAGAAACAGGGGCCCGACGGGGCTTTCTTT. Its protein is CAIKKQGPDGAFF.

The rearrangement links TRBV5-1 to TRBJ1-1; unclear D gene. Deletions cut 0 bases from V and 6 bases from J, with 9 bases between. CDR1 is SGHRS, CDR2 YFSETQ, per germline. CDR3 length equals 13 residues. CDR3 bases: TGCGCCAGCAGCTTGGACGTAGCCGCTGAAGCTTTCTTT. This encodes CASSLDVAAEAFF. Filled out from reference TRBV5-1 and TRBJ1-1, the complete variable domain reads KAGVTQTPRYLIKTRGQQVTLSCSPISGHRSVSWYQQTPGQGLQFLFEYFSETQRNKGNFPGRFSGRQFSNSRSEMNVSTLELGDSALYLCASSLDVAAEAFFGQGTRLTVV.

V gene TRBV28 combines with J gene TRBJ1-2; D uncertain. Germline V gene data show CDR1 as MDHEN and CDR2 as SYDVKM. This CDR3 contains 15 residues. Trimming removed 1 base at V and 0 bases at J, with 9 bases between. The CDR3 DNA reads TGTGCCAGCAGTTTATCCAACAGACCTAACTATGGCTACACCTTC. It specifies CASSLSNRPNYGYTF.

The chain employs TRBV11-2 and TRBJ2-1, with 8 bases lining up with TRBD2. V lost 6 bases and J lost 10; bases outside the gene matches: 20. Germline values: CDR1 SGHAT, CDR2 FQNNGV. This CDR3 spans 17 amino acids. The CDR3 is CASRPPSGRGGRVEQFF. CDR3 coding DNA: TGTGCCAGCAGACCCCCTAGCGGGCGAGGCGGCAGAGTAGAGCAGTTCTTC. The variable domain in full, completed from reference TRBV11-2 and TRBJ2-1, reads EAGVAQSPRYKIIEKRQSVAFWCNPISGHATLYWYQQILGQGPKLLIQFQNNGVVDDSQLPKDRFSAERLKGVDSTLKIQPAKLEDSAVYLCASRPPSGRGGRVEQFFGPGTRLTVL.

The chain couples TRBV18 to TRBJ2-7; perhaps TRBD2 as D (7 bases). The germline CDR1 and CDR2 sequences are KGHSH and LQKENI. Trimming left V 3 bases short and J 1 base short, with 19 bases between. The CDR3 extends over 17 amino acids. The CDR3 sequence is CASSPPEGGGRSYEQYF. CDR3 DNA sequence: TGTGCCAGCTCACCTCCGGAGGGAGGGGGTAGGTCCTACGAGCAGTACTTC.

The rearrangement links TRBV5-1 to TRBJ1-1; the D is unclear. CDR1 is SGHRS, CDR2 YFSETQ, per germline. V shed 1 base and J shed 3 bases, with 19 bases lying between them. The CDR3 has 17 residues. The CDR3 sequence is CASSLPPRPQADTEAFF. CDR3 bases: TGCGCCAGCAGCTTGCCACCCAGACCCCAGGCTGACACTGAAGCTTTCTTT.

The genes are TRBV7-9 and TRBJ1-4; D gene uncertain. Germline V gene sequence: CDR1 SEHNR, CDR2 FQNEAQ (reference sequence). The V end lost 4 bases, the J end lost 3 bases, and 12 bases lay between the germline ends. This CDR3 comprises 15 residues. The CDR3 DNA sequence: TGTGCCAGCAGCTCATCGAATGGCGCTAATGAAAAACTGTTTTTT. This codes for CASSSSNGANEKLFF. Complete variable domain (other parts from reference TRBV7-9 and TRBJ1-4): DTGVSQNPRHKITKRGQNVTFRCDPISEHNRLYWYRQTLGQGPEFLTYFQNEAQLEKSRLLSDRFSAERPKGSFSTLEIQRTEQGDSAMYLCASSSSNGANEKLFFGSGTQLSVL.

This clone was seen just once. The same CDR3 also results from other DNA sequences found in this sample. The chain carries TRBV28 and TRBJ2-7, with D perhaps TRBD2 (6 bases). Trimming left V 3 bases short and J 0 bases short, with 9 bases between. The CDR3 has 14 residues. Germline-derived CDR1 and CDR2 are MDHEN and SYDVKM. CDR3 loop: CASSLGGASYEQYF. CDR3 bases: TGTGCCAGCAGTTTGGGGGGAGCCTCCTACGAGCAGTACTTC.

This clone was seen more than once but under ten times. Other DNA sequences in the same sample also yield this CDR3. This sequence joins TRBV6-5 and TRBJ2-1, with D perhaps matching TRBD1 (5 bases). V was pared by 2 bases and J by 3 bases, with 5 bases between. This CDR3 is built from 13 residues. CDR1 MNHEY and CDR2 SVGAGI come from the germline V gene. CDR3 sequence reads: CASSYDSYNEQFF. The CDR3, as DNA: TGTGCCAGCAGTTACGACAGCTACAATGAGCAGTTCTTC.

This chain connects TRBV14 to TRBJ2-7; TRBD2 aligns across 7 bases. The germline V gene encodes CDR1 SGHDN and CDR2 FVKESK. Germline trimming cut 1 base from V and 4 bases from J; bases unmatched to any gene: 4. This CDR3 comprises 14 residues. The CDR3 coding sequence is TGTGCCAGCAGCCAAGGCGGGAGAAGGTACGAGCAGTACTTC. As protein: CASSQGGRRYEQYF.

In nucleotides, the CDR3 is TGTGCCAGCAGCTCTGGACCCTTCACAGATACGCAGTATTTT. This translates into CASSSGPFTDTQYF. The rearrangement joins TRBV7-9 to TRBJ2-3, with no clear D. The CDR3 contains 14 residues. The germline V and J ends were trimmed by 4 bases and 2 bases, with 10 bases remaining between them. Germline V gene sequence: CDR1 SEHNR, CDR2 FQNEAQ (reference sequence). The variable domain in full, completed from reference TRBV7-9 and TRBJ2-3, reads DTGVSQNPRHKITKRGQNVTFRCDPISEHNRLYWYRQTLGQGPEFLTYFQNEAQLEKSRLLSDRFSAERPKGSFSTLEIQRTEQGDSAMYLCASSSGPFTDTQYFGPGTRLTVL.

In the case of this clone: The same CDR3 arises from other DNA sequences in this sample as well. The chain recombines TRBV5-4 with TRBJ2-5; 7 bases align to TRBD2. Germline lookup yields CDR1 SGHNT and CDR2 YYREEE (reference sequence). The CDR3 has 13 amino acids. Germline trimming cut 1 base from V and 4 bases from J; bases unmatched to any gene: 1. The CDR3 here is CASSLPGGETQYF. The CDR3 nucleotides read TGTGCCAGCAGCTTGCCGGGGGGAGAGACCCAGTACTTC.

This chain connects TRBV11-3 to TRBJ2-3; unclear D gene. The CDR3 runs to 12 residues. Per germline, CDR1 SGHNT and CDR2 YENEEA. Trimming left V 1 base short and J 9 bases short, with 8 bases between. The CDR3 region is CASSLVGQTQYF. CDR3 in DNA: TGTGCCAGCAGCTTAGTAGGGCAGACGCAGTATTTT.

The chain combines TRBV19 with TRBJ1-5; possibly TRBD1 for D (5 bases). From germline, CDR1 is LNHDA and CDR2 SQIVND (reference sequence). There are 13 residues in the CDR3. Between the trimmed V and J ends, which lost 4 bases and 7 bases, there was a span of 11 bases. CDR3 sequence (DNA): TGTGCCAGTAGTACCCCGAGACAGCAGCCCCAGCATTTT. It yields the protein CASSTPRQQPQHF.

CDR3 sequence (DNA): TGTGCCAGCAGTGAGTGGGGGCTGGAGACCCAGTACTTC. Protein product: CASSEWGLETQYF. The gene calls are TRBV6-4 and TRBJ2-5; a possible D gene is TRBD1 (6 bases). This CDR3 has 13 amino acids. Germline CDR1 reads MRHNA; CDR2 reads SNTAGT. Trimming cost V 3 bases and J 5 bases, with 10 bases left between them.

This clone was seen more than once but under ten times. The rearrangement links TRBV4-2 to TRBJ1-1; TRBD1 might be the D (6 bases). The CDR3 length is 14 residues. Trimming stripped 1 base from V and 4 bases from J, with 10 bases between. Germline CDR1 LGHNA, CDR2 YNFKEQ. The CDR3 DNA is TGTGCCAGCAGCCAAGCTCAGGGGAGCACTGAAGCTTTCTTT. This codes for CASSQAQGSTEAFF.

The chain couples TRBV28 to TRBJ1-5, with no clear D. Trimming removed 1 base at V and 6 bases at J, with 10 bases between. The CDR3 runs to 14 residues. Germline V gene data show CDR1 as MDHEN and CDR2 as SYDVKM. This CDR3 is CASSLLQASQPQHF. The CDR3, as DNA: TGTGCCAGCAGTTTATTGCAGGCCTCTCAGCCCCAGCATTTT.

This rearrangement joins TRBV7-2 to TRBJ1-2; TRBD1 might be the D (6 bases). The CDR3 runs to 17 residues. V was clipped by 5 bases and J by 0 bases, with 19 bases between them. The germline CDR1 and CDR2 sequences are SGHTA and FQGNSA. The CDR3 is CASSQGGQLLANYGYTF. The DNA of the CDR3 is TGTGCCAGCAGCCAAGGAGGACAGTTACTAGCTAACTATGGCTACACCTTC. Filled out from reference TRBV7-2 and TRBJ1-2, the complete variable domain reads GAGVSQSPSNKVTEKGKDVELRCDPISGHTALYWYRQSLGQGLEFLIYFQGNSAPDKSGLPSDRFSAERTGGSVSTLTIQRTQQEDSAVYLCASSQGGQLLANYGYTFGSGTRLTVV.

This clone was picked up a small number of times. The gene calls are TRBV30 and TRBJ1-1, with unresolved D. Trimming took 5 bases from V and 1 from J, leaving 8 bases between them. The CDR3 consists of 12 residues. Germline assignment: CDR1 GTSNPN and CDR2 SVGIG (reference sequence). The CDR3, as DNA: TGTGCCTGGTGCGCAGCGAACACTGAAGCTTTCTTT. Amino acid sequence: CAWCAANTEAFF.

The chain links TRBV28 to TRBJ2-7, with D possibly being TRBD1 or TRBD2 (5 bases each). The CDR3 contains 16 residues. Germline assignment: CDR1 MDHEN and CDR2 SYDVKM. Trimming removed 1 base from V and 9 bases from J, with 22 bases in between. The CDR3 DNA reads TGTGCCAGCAGTTTATTAGGGAGTGTGCAGGGTGGGGCGCAGTACTTC. Encoded protein: CASSLLGSVQGGAQYF.

The chain combines TRBV6-1 with TRBJ2-5; D gene ambiguous. Gene TRBJ2-7 matches the end of the DNA better, so the J call may be wrong. This CDR3 comprises 14 residues. Looked up from germline, CDR1 is MNHNS and CDR2 is SASEGT. CDR3 protein: CASSEHSYAYEQYF. In DNA form, the CDR3 reads TGTGCCAGCAGTGAGCACAGCTATGCCTACGAGCAGTACTTC.

On this clone: In the same sample, other DNA sequences code for this CDR3. V usage is TRBV6-1 and J usage is TRBJ1-3, with 8 bases identical to TRBD1. The CDR3 loop spans 14 amino acids. V lost 6 bases to trimming and J lost 2 bases; unmatched junction nucleotides: 3. The germline V gene has CDR1 MNHNS and CDR2 SASEGT. The CDR3 reads CASSPQGAGNTIYF. The CDR3 nucleotides are TGTGCCAGCAGCCCACAGGGGGCTGGAAACACCATATATTTT.